The clone carrying this T cell receptor beta chain occurred many times. The antigen remains unidentified. The entry originates in a study of neurological immune-mediated disorders. Findings and limits, study-wide: The study found the most TCR clonal expansion in HTLV-1-associated myelopathy and the least in multiple sclerosis, below healthy controls.

Per the germline V gene, CDR1 is SGDLS and CDR2 is YYNGEE. V lost 0 bases, J lost 4 bases, and 10 bases lay in between. The CDR3 loop spans 14 amino acids. TCRdb reanalysed the 5' RACE reads using MiXCR and keeps one entry per CDR3 protein. The profile shows 25,000 to 30,000 distinct CDR3 sequences, around 6.3% of them singletons. The source of this sequence is a woman between 45 and 60 years old in good health. Sequenced input: PBMCs. V and J are TRBV9 and TRBJ1-1; D possibly corresponds to TRBD1 (6 bases). In DNA form, the CDR3 reads TGTGCCAGCAGCGTAGGTGGGGGGGCCACTGAAGCTTTCTTT. This encodes CASSVGGGATEAFF.